The entry below describes one T cell receptor (beta chain). This CDR3 spans 15 amino acids. Looked up from germline, CDR1 is SGDLS and CDR2 is YYNGEE. V was clipped by 3 bases and J by 1 base; unmatched bases: 5. Profiled with immunoSEQ multiplex PCR; TCRdb holds only in-frame clones, not every one. The sample lists more than 150,000 clones, approximately 82% occurring once. The data derive from a study of blood T cell repertoires in COVID-19. The receptor was derived from a woman between 50 and 59 years old with acute or convalescent COVID-19. The specimen sequenced was peripheral blood. The V call is TRBV9, the J call TRBJ2-7; 9 bases are a match to TRBD1. CDR3: CASSASTGGSYEQYF. The CDR3 DNA is TGTGCCAGCAGCGCGTCGACAGGGGGGTCCTACGAGCAGTACTTC. Looking up the rest from reference TRBV9 and TRBJ2-7 gives the full variable domain: DSGVTQTPKHLITATGQRVTLRCSPRSGDLSVYWYQQSLDQGLQFLIQYYNGEERAKGNILERFSAQQFPDLHSELNLSSLELGDSALYFCASSASTGGSYEQYFGPGTRLTVT.